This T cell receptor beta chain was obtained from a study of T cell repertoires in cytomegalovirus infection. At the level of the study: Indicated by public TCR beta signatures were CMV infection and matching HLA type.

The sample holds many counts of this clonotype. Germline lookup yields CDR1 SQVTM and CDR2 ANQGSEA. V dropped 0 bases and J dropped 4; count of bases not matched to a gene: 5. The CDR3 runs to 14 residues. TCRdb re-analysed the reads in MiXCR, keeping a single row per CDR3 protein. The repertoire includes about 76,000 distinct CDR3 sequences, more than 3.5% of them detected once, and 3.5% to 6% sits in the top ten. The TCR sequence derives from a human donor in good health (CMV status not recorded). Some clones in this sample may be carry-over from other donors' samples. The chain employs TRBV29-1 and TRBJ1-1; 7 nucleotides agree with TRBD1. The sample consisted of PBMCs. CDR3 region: CSVEDLNRGTEAFF. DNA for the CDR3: TGCAGCGTTGAAGATCTTAACAGGGGCACTGAAGCTTTCTTT.